The 18 T cell receptor beta chains presented below share a single source sample, sequenced in a study of T cells in Graves' hyperthyroidism and ophthalmopathy. The investigators amplified TCR beta CDR3 regions from RNA transcripts. HTBI primers were used for first-round RT-PCR of the TCR CDR3. TCRdb independently ran MiXCR on the multiplex PCR reads; one entry per CDR3 protein. Counted here are over 700,000 distinct CDR3 sequences, roughly 37% occurring once; the ten biggest clones make up approximately 8.7%. The sample comprised blood. The receptors here all came from a man in his late teens or twenties with Graves' hyperthyroidism.

This clonotype was counted at least ten times. This chain joins TRBV10-3 and TRBJ1-2; the D is unclear. The CDR3 loop spans 12 amino acids. Per the germline V gene, CDR1 is ENHRY and CDR2 is SYGVKD. The germline V and J ends were trimmed by 6 bases and 7 bases, with 12 bases remaining between them. CDR3 sequence: CAISDARLGYTF. In nucleotides, the CDR3 is TGTGCCATCAGCGACGCGCGCCTTGGCTACACCTTC.

This clonotype was observed many times. V gene TRBV7-7 combines with J gene TRBJ2-7; D is ambiguous. This CDR3 has 9 residues. Germline V lookup: CDR1 SSHAT, CDR2 FNYEAQ (reference sequence). CDR3: CARPHEQYF. CDR3 nucleotides: TGTGCTAGACCGCACGAGCAGTACTTC.

This clonotype appeared many times. The chain recombines TRBV7-6 with TRBJ2-2, with D maybe TRBD1 (5 bases). Between the trimmed V and J ends, which lost 2 bases and 6 bases, there was a span of 7 bases. CDR3 size: 13 residues. Germline V CDR1 and CDR2: SGHVS, FNYEAQ. CDR3 coding DNA: TGTGCCAGCAGCTTAATGGGGCCCGGGGAGCTGTTTTTT. The encoded protein is CASSLMGPGELFF.

This clonotype was observed at least ten times. V usage is TRBV29-1 and J usage is TRBJ1-1; TRBD1 might be the D (5 bases). Trimming pared 5 bases from V and 1 base from J, leaving 8 bases between. The CDR3 contains 12 residues. CDR1 is SQVTM, CDR2 ANQGSEA, per germline. The CDR3 region has the DNA TGCAGCGTTAGCGGGGCGAACACTGAAGCTTTCTTT. This codes for CSVSGANTEAFF.

This clonotype occurred a few times. The rearrangement links TRBV20-1 to TRBJ2-7; 8 bases are shared with TRBD1. Germline-derived CDR1 and CDR2 are DFQATT and SNEGSKA (reference sequence). The length of the CDR3 is 15 residues. J gave up 1 base and V 5 bases, and 10 bases lay outside the gene matches. CDR3 amino acids: CSARVRTGRSYEQYF. The DNA for the CDR3 is TGCAGTGCTCGAGTTCGGACAGGGAGGTCCTACGAGCAGTACTTC.

In its sample, this clonotype was seen once. V gene TRBV19 combines with J gene TRBJ1-2; D not certain. Trimming stripped 3 bases from V and 1 base from J, with 0 bases between. CDR1 LNHDA and CDR2 SQIVND come from the germline V gene (reference sequence). The CDR3 has 11 amino acids. The CDR3 nucleotides are TGTGCCAGTAGTATTAACTATGGCTACACCTTC. Residues: CASSINYGYTF. The full variable domain, rest sourced from reference TRBV19 and TRBJ1-2, is DGGITQSPKYLFRKEGQNVTLSCEQNLNHDAMYWYRQDPGQGLRLIYYSQIVNDFQKGDIAEGYSVSREKKESFPLTVTSAQKNPTAFYLCASSINYGYTFGSGTRLTVV.

At least ten counts were recorded for this clonotype. V usage is TRBV14 and J usage is TRBJ1-2, with D unresolved. The germline V and J ends were trimmed by 1 base and 4 bases, with 7 bases remaining between them. This CDR3 contains 13 residues. CDR1 and CDR2 from the germline V gene are SGHDN and FVKESK. The CDR3: CASSQAVSYGYTF. DNA of the CDR3: TGTGCCAGCAGCCAAGCGGTCAGCTATGGCTACACCTTC. The variable domain in full, with the rest retrieved from reference TRBV14 and TRBJ1-2, is EAGVTQFPSHSVIEKGQTVTLRCDPISGHDNLYWYRRVMGKEIKFLLHFVKESKQDESGMPNNRFLAERTGGTYSTLKVQPAELEDSGVYFCASSQAVSYGYTFGSGTRLTVV.

The J gene is TRBJ2-5, the V gene TRBV7-2; no clear D gene. This CDR3 contains 18 residues. Deletions cut 1 base from V and 1 base from J, with 19 bases between. Germline V gene sequence: CDR1 SGHTA, CDR2 FQGNSA. CDR3 sequence (DNA): TGTGCCAGCAGCTTAGGGCGTGGCTCACACGCTCCCCAAGAGACCCAGTACTTC. It codes for CASSLGRGSHAPQETQYF.

The chain joins TRBV9 to TRBJ1-3; D is ambiguous. This CDR3 has 17 residues. V lost 3 bases and J lost 4, with 20 bases in between. CDR1 SGDLS and CDR2 YYNGEE come from the germline V gene. This CDR3 is CASSADEGPLRGNTIYF. The CDR3 coding sequence is TGTGCCAGCAGCGCGGACGAAGGCCCTCTGAGAGGAAACACCATATATTTT.

As to this clonotype: Possible read error: a much larger clone is one base away. CDR3 in amino acids: CSASIHRYEQHF. As DNA, the CDR3 is TGCAGTGCCAGTATCCACCGCTACGAGCAGCACTTC. The gene calls are TRBV20-1 and TRBJ2-7; D gene unclear. The germline gives CDR1 DFQATT, CDR2 SNEGSKA (reference sequence). This CDR3 contains 12 residues.

J is TRBJ1-1 and V is TRBV29-1, with D unresolved. The V end was cut by 8 bases, the J end by 1 base, with 11 bases between. Germline V gene data show CDR1 as SQVTM and CDR2 as ANQGSEA. CDR3 size: 12 residues. Here the CDR3 reads CSLWRSNTEAFF. The CDR3 DNA reads as TGCAGCTTGTGGCGGTCGAACACTGAAGCTTTCTTT. Full variable domain (outside the CDR3, taken from reference TRBV29-1 and TRBJ1-1): SAVISQKPSRDICQRGTSLTIQCQVDSQVTMMFWYRQQPGQSLTLIATANQGSEATYESGFVIDKFPISRPNLTFSTLTVSNMSPEDSSIYLCSLWRSNTEAFFGQGTRLTVV.

This clonotype was counted many times. The chain employs TRBV29-1 and TRBJ1-4; D unclear. The ends were cut back, 6 bases at V and 4 bases at J, with 12 bases in the middle. CDR1 is SQVTM, CDR2 ANQGSEA, per germline. The CDR3 spans 13 residues. CDR3 coding DNA: TGCAGCGTGAGGACGGATAGTAATGAAAAACTGTTTTTT. Its protein is CSVRTDSNEKLFF.

The sample holds many counts of this clonotype. The chain has TRBV2 and TRBJ2-2, with D hard to call. V lost 4 bases to trimming and J lost 7 bases, with 13 bases between them. There are 14 residues in the CDR3. Germline CDR1 reads SNHLY; CDR2 reads FYNNEI. The CDR3 DNA reads TGTGCCAGCAGTGGAAGTCGGTCTGGCGGGGAGCTGTTTTTT. Residues: CASSGSRSGGELFF.

This clonotype was seen a handful of times. The chain is built from TRBV7-9 and TRBJ1-2; no clear D gene. Per the germline V gene, CDR1 is SEHNR and CDR2 is FQNEAQ (reference sequence). The CDR3 has 13 residues. The germline V and J ends were trimmed by 4 bases and 2 bases, with 8 bases remaining between them. CDR3 in DNA: TGTGCCAGCAGCTCGCCACTGAACTATGGCTACACCTTC. Residues: CASSSPLNYGYTF.

This clonotype was observed a handful of times. V gene TRBV7-9 combines with J gene TRBJ1-4, with D perhaps matching TRBD1 (6 bases). CDR1 and CDR2 from the germline V gene are SEHNR and FQNEAQ (reference sequence). The CDR3 runs to 16 residues. Trimming stripped 2 bases from V and 4 bases from J, with 14 bases between. Written as DNA, the CDR3 is TGTGCCAGCAGCTTAACGGGAAGGGGACATAATGAAAAACTGTTTTTT. Translation gives CASSLTGRGHNEKLFF.

The V and J genes are TRBV15 and TRBJ1-1; D is ambiguous. The CDR3 contains 15 residues. The germline CDR1 and CDR2 sequences are LNHNV and YYDKDF (reference sequence). Trimming cost V 0 bases and J 2 bases, with 10 bases left between them. DNA of the CDR3: TGTGCCACCAGCAGAGATAGAAGGGCTAACACTGAAGCTTTCTTT. Amino acids: CATSRDRRANTEAFF. Combining the CDR3 with reference TRBV15 and TRBJ1-1 gives the whole variable domain DAMVIQNPRYQVTQFGKPVTLSCSQTLNHNVMYWYQQKSSQAPKLLFHYYDKDFNNEADTPDNFQSRRPNTSFCFLDIRSPGLGDTAMYLCATSRDRRANTEAFFGQGTRLTVV.

This clonotype has more than one count but fewer than ten. One junction end does not reproduce the germline sequence, and a read error may be involved. This chain uses TRBV10-2 with TRBJ1-1; tentatively, D is TRBD1 (6 bases). CDR3 length: 15 residues. Germline V CDR1 and CDR2: WSHSY, SAAADI. The CDR3 coding sequence is TGTGCCAGCAGTCCCTCAACAGGGTTGAACACTGAAGCTTTCTTT. It encodes CASSPSTGLNTEAFF.

This clonotype was detected many times. This sequence joins TRBV25-1 and TRBJ1-1, with D possibly matching TRBD1 (6 bases). CDR1 is MGHDK, CDR2 SYGVNS, per germline. The length of the CDR3 is 14 residues. Trimming stripped 0 bases from V and 3 bases from J, with 8 bases between. The CDR3 DNA sequence: TGTGCCAGCAGTGAATATCAGGGGCACACTGAAGCTTTCTTT. Protein product: CASSEYQGHTEAFF.